This T cell receptor (beta chain) was sequenced for a study of blood T cell repertoires in COVID-19. Measured with immunoSEQ multiplex PCR; TCRdb has only the in-frame clones, and not every one. Of roughly 260,000 clones listed, about four fifths were seen once; the top ten hold around 5%. V gave up 2 bases and J gave up 8 bases, with 13 bases separating them. Germline lookup yields CDR1 KGHSH and CDR2 LQKENI. This CDR3 spans 14 amino acids. The origin of this receptor is a woman aged 70-85 years with acute or convalescent COVID-19. The chain uses TRBV18 and TRBJ1-5, with TRBD1 as a possible D gene (5 bases). Sequencing was carried out using peripheral blood. The CDR3 DNA follows: TGTGCCAGCTCACCAGGGCAGGGTTGGGAGCCCCAGCATTTT. It encodes CASSPGQGWEPQHF.